A single count supports the clone carrying this T cell receptor beta chain. The antigen remains undetermined. The CDR3 covers 15 residues. Germline values: CDR1 SSHAT, CDR2 FNYEAQ (reference sequence). Trimming took 3 bases from V and 4 from J; bases not matched to a gene: 7. This sample is part of a study of vaccination and CD4 T cells after COVID-19. Background on the study: Convalescent patients gave post-COVID blood a median around 91 days post-diagnosis, range 35 to 161. Investigators took post-vaccine samples a median approximately 73 days after dose two, within a range of 14 to 241. SARS-CoV-2, HCoV-NL63, HCoV-OC43 and HCoV-229E supplied the overlapping spike peptides used to stimulate cells.

Regarding treatment: 10-day PBMC culture with coronavirus spike peptide pools or control peptides (ViraFEST assay). ViraFEST enlarged antigen-specific T cell populations with peptide pools and afterwards sequenced TCRs. Sequence data for DNA of cultured CD4+ T cells were generated by the Oncomine TCR Beta short-read assay. Each CDR3 protein is one row after TCRdb ran MiXCR on the PCR reads. The sample contains around 19,000 distinct CDR3 sequences, under 45% of which appear only once. The chain has TRBV7-7 and TRBJ2-5, with TRBD1 matching 8 bases. The TCR sequence derives from a human donor who had recovered from COVID-19. The sample was CD4+ T cells from blood, cultured in vitro, taken before SARS-CoV-2 vaccination. CDR3 nucleotide sequence: TGTGCCAGCAGCTTCCAGGGGGCGAGAGGAGAGACCCAGTACTTC. The encoded protein is CASSFQGARGETQYF.